The T cell receptor (beta chain) under discussion was sequenced for a study of PD-1 blockade in classical Hodgkin lymphoma. Clones were sequenced by immunoSEQ multiplex PCR, and TCRdb holds only the in-frame ones, with some missing. The table records some 21,000 clones, approximately 94% of them present only once. Noted time point: newly diagnosed, previously untreated cHL patient sample. General study results and limits: Relapsed/refractory patients reportedly had the lowest baseline TCR diversity, below newly diagnosed patients, who were below healthy donors.

Germline V gene sequence: CDR1 DFQATT, CDR2 SNEGSKA (reference sequence). The CDR3 extends over 11 amino acids. The V end lost 3 bases, the J end lost 3 bases, and 5 bases lay between the germline ends. This clone was seen only a few times. What it binds is not known. The sequenced sample consisted of peripheral blood mononuclear cells (PBMCs). The receptor's source is a human donor with classical Hodgkin lymphoma. The genes are TRBV20-1 and TRBJ1-1; D gene unclear. The CDR3 region is CSASAHTEAFF. CDR3 nucleotides: TGCAGTGCTAGCGCCCACACTGAAGCTTTCTTT.